The clone carrying this TCR beta chain was detected a few times. An end of the junction does not agree with germline; a read error may underlie this. TCRdb itself ran the RT-PCR reads through MiXCR, one entry per CDR3 protein. The table shows 450,000 to 500,000 distinct CDR3 sequences, with approximately 11% occurring only once. This specimen comes from a study of response to subunit inactivated influenza vaccine. The CDR3 spans 14 residues. In germline, CDR1 is SGHTA, CDR2 FQGNSA. This TCR came from a man aged 50-60 years who received an inactivated influenza vaccine. Sample: PBMCs from blood, taken 40 to 50 days after vaccination. The V gene is TRBV7-2, the J gene TRBJ2-7, with unresolved D. For the CDR3, the DNA is TGTGTCAGCAGCTTATCCAGGAACTCCTACGAGCAGTACTTC. It codes for CVSSLSRNSYEQYF.